Each of the 15 T cell receptor beta chains below was sequenced from the same sample in a study of blood T cells in healthy people across ages (dated by TCRdb to the mid-2010s). The library was obtained by 5' RACE. For sequencing, an Illumina HiSeq 2500 was employed. A second about 7 to 12 cycle PCR used a sample-barcoded 5' primer and a J-beta primer mix. In TCRdb, the public reads were trimmed at Q25 with fastp and aligned with MiXCR, with productive beta chains retained. Every CDR3 protein is listed once, alongside the most common genes and DNA of its rows. The sample table contains about 560,000 distinct CDR3 sequences; only one count was recorded for about 28% of them. Approximately 3.7% of the sample is held by the ten biggest clonotypes. These data were likewise used in another study, on T cells of mothers and their children.

The sample taken for sequencing was blood. These receptors all stem from a boy aged 2 to 9 in good health.

The chain uses TRBV7-2 and TRBJ2-5; 9 bases are shared with TRBD1. Gene TRBJ2-7 matches the end of the DNA better, so the J call may be wrong. Germline CDR1 and CDR2: SGHTA and FQGNSA. This CDR3 is built from 16 residues. The CDR3 DNA follows: TGTGCCAGCAGCTTGCAATCCGGGACAGGGAACTACGAGCAGTACTTC. Its translation is CASSLQSGTGNYEQYF.

Many counts were recorded for this clonotype. This chain joins TRBV24-1 and TRBJ2-5; D may be TRBD2 (6 bases). Trimming cost V 2 bases and J 4 bases, with 22 bases left between them. Germline V gene sequence: CDR1 KGHDR, CDR2 SFDVKD. The CDR3 consists of 18 residues. Here the CDR3 reads CATSDYPSGEGRRETQYF. CDR3 sequence (DNA): TGTGCCACCAGTGATTACCCCTCCGGAGAGGGGAGGCGAGAGACCCAGTACTTC.

J is TRBJ1-1 and V is TRBV6-5; TRBD1 is a possible D gene (5 bases). The CDR3 has 13 residues. Trimming pared 7 bases from V and 4 bases from J, leaving 13 bases between. Germline V gene data show CDR1 as MNHEY and CDR2 as SVGAGI. This chain's CDR3 is CASKRSGFTEAFF. In nucleotides, the CDR3 is TGTGCCAGCAAACGGTCAGGGTTCACTGAAGCTTTCTTT.

The J gene is TRBJ2-5, the V gene TRBV12-5; TRBD2 agrees at 10 bases. Trimming at V came to 1 base and at J to 5 bases, leaving 13 bases not matched to a gene. The CDR3 has 18 residues. CDR1 LGHNT and CDR2 FRNRAP come from the germline V gene. The CDR3 sequence: CASGLDTSLAGARETQYF. The CDR3 DNA follows: TGTGCTAGTGGTTTGGACACCTCGCTAGCGGGGGCACGGGAGACCCAGTACTTC.

This clonotype was seen ten or more times. This chain uses TRBV6-1 with TRBJ1-6; 8 nucleotides align to TRBD1. The ends lost 6 bases at V and 3 bases at J; junction bases unmatched: 4. The CDR3 has 15 amino acids. Germline CDR1 MNHNS, CDR2 SASEGT. DNA for the CDR3: TGTGCCAGCAGGGCCGGACAGGGCTATAATTCACCCCTCCACTTT. Amino acids: CASRAGQGYNSPLHF.

The CDR3 loop reads CASSQDQLLAGGLTYNEQFF. CDR3 bases: TGCGCCAGCAGCCAAGATCAGTTGCTAGCGGGAGGTCTGACCTACAATGAGCAGTTCTTC. This rearrangement joins TRBV4-3 to TRBJ2-1, with 11 bases that match TRBD2. The CDR3 runs 20 residues. The ends lost 0 bases at V and 2 bases at J; junction bases unmatched: 12. The germline gives CDR1 LGHNA, CDR2 YSLEER.

This clonotype was picked up a small number of times. The chain combines TRBV20-1 with TRBJ2-2, with no clear D. This CDR3 contains 16 residues. Per the germline V gene, CDR1 is DFQATT and CDR2 is SNEGSKA (reference sequence). V lost 3 bases and J lost 0, with 14 bases in between. CDR3 region: CSARLRFPANTGELFF. The CDR3 DNA is TGCAGTGCTAGGTTGCGCTTCCCCGCGAACACCGGGGAGCTGTTTTTT.

This clonotype showed up just a few times. The chain combines TRBV20-1 with TRBJ2-1; D uncertain. The V gene lost 6 bases and the J gene lost 5 bases, with 20 bases spanning the gap. The CDR3 sequence is 15 residues long. Germline assignment: CDR1 DFQATT and CDR2 SNEGSKA (reference sequence). DNA for the CDR3: TGCAGTGCCTTAAAGATTAGAGGCCCAAACAATGAGCAGTTCTTC. Translated: CSALKIRGPNNEQFF.

This clonotype came up a few times. V and J are TRBV20-1 and TRBJ1-2; D gene uncertain. From germline, CDR1 is DFQATT and CDR2 SNEGSKA (reference sequence). The CDR3 has 15 amino acids. Trimming pared 3 bases from V and 3 bases from J, leaving 17 bases between. In DNA, the CDR3 is TGCAGTGCTAGTCATGGCCAAGGTGGTTACTATGGCTACACCTTC. This translates into CSASHGQGGYYGYTF.

This chain connects TRBV2 to TRBJ2-7, with D uncertain. The CDR3 runs to 14 residues. V gave up 4 bases and J gave up 7 bases, with 17 bases separating them. Looked up from germline, CDR1 is SNHLY and CDR2 is FYNNEI. CDR3 residues: CASSVLGPRGEQYF. The CDR3 DNA reads as TGTGCCAGCAGTGTCCTAGGACCTCGCGGTGAGCAGTACTTC.

The chain recombines TRBV19 with TRBJ2-4; possible D gene TRBD2, 7 bases. The CDR3 length is 15 residues. CDR1 LNHDA and CDR2 SQIVND come from the germline V gene (reference sequence). V lost 7 bases and J 0 bases, leaving 13 bases between the germline ends. The CDR3 DNA sequence: TGTGCCAGTATGGACAGCGGGATAGCCAAAAACATTCAGTACTTC. Translating it yields CASMDSGIAKNIQYF.

The chain carries TRBV20-1 and TRBJ2-5, with 15 bases matching TRBD2. The CDR3 length is 16 residues. V lost 2 bases to trimming and J lost 1 base; unmatched junction nucleotides: 2. The V gene's germline CDR1 is DFQATT and CDR2 SNEGSKA (reference sequence). The CDR3 DNA reads TGCAGTGCTAGACCGGGACTAGCGGGGGGCCAAGAGACCCAGTACTTC. Amino acid sequence: CSARPGLAGGQETQYF.

The V call is TRBV27, the J call TRBJ2-5; perhaps TRBD1 as D (7 bases). This CDR3 region has 15 residues. V was clipped by 4 bases and J by 7 bases, with 19 bases between them. From germline, CDR1 is MNHEY and CDR2 SMNVEV (reference sequence). The CDR3 DNA is TGTGCCAGCAGTTCGCAGGGGGGTATACCGGGGACCCAGTACTTC. The encoded protein is CASSSQGGIPGTQYF.

The chain couples TRBV4-1 to TRBJ2-7; the D gene is possibly TRBD1 (6 bases). The CDR3 is made up of 17 amino acids. Trimming pared 1 base from V and 2 bases from J, leaving 18 bases between. Germline CDR1 reads MGHRA; CDR2 reads YSYEKL. The CDR3: CASSQVWGPPFPYEQYF. The CDR3 nucleotides read TGCGCCAGCAGCCAAGTTTGGGGGCCCCCTTTTCCCTACGAGCAGTACTTC.

The chain links TRBV12-3 or TRBV12-4 to TRBJ2-7; either TRBD1 or TRBD2 may fit D (5 bases each). Trimming pared 6 bases from V and 11 bases from J, leaving 20 bases between. This CDR3 is 13 amino acids long. The CDR3 DNA is TGTGCCAGCAGCTACTCGGGGCTATATGGGGAGTACTTC. This translates into CASSYSGLYGEYF.